These 21 T cell receptor beta chains share one sample of origin, sequenced in a study of control samples from healthy donors and cancer patients. Sequenced by immunoSEQ multiplex PCR; TCRdb stores in-frame clones only, minus some. Found here are over 150,000 clones, 94% of them singletons; the top ten hold 1.2% to 1.5%. The sequenced material came from blood. Receptor source: a woman aged 18-29 years in good health.

V is TRBV5-1 and J is TRBJ1-1; D gene ambiguous. The CDR3 runs to 14 residues. Looked up from germline, CDR1 is SGHRS and CDR2 is YFSETQ. Between the trimmed V and J ends, which lost 4 bases and 5 bases, there was a span of 15 bases. CDR3 bases: TGCGCCAGCAGCCCCGGCGGGTTAGGGACTGAAGCTTTCTTT. It is translated as CASSPGGLGTEAFF.

In DNA, the CDR3 is TGTGCCAGCAGCCCGCATACCGGGGAGCTGTTTTTT. Translated, it gives CASSPHTGELFF. The rearrangement links TRBV9 to TRBJ2-2, with D hard to call. Germline V gene data show CDR1 as SGDLS and CDR2 as YYNGEE. The V and J ends lost 4 bases and 5 bases respectively, with 6 bases between them. The CDR3 spans 12 residues.

This rearrangement joins TRBV7-3 to TRBJ2-3, with D possibly being TRBD2 (5 bases). The V end was cut by 5 bases, the J end by 4 bases, with 13 bases between. Germline V gene sequence: CDR1 SGHTA, CDR2 FQGTGA. The CDR3 is made up of 14 amino acids. Written as DNA, the CDR3 is TGTGCCAGCAGCGCAGGACTGGCGGCAGATACGCAGTATTTT. Translation gives CASSAGLAADTQYF.

The table lists this clone with a count of one. This chain links TRBV2 with TRBJ1-1; D may be TRBD1 (5 bases). V gave up 2 bases and J gave up 3 bases, with 10 bases separating them. The CDR3 length is 14 residues. CDR1 is SNHLY and CDR2 is FYNNEI in the germline V gene. The CDR3 DNA is TGTGCCAGCAGTGAAATTGGGACGGACACTGAAGCTTTCTTT. This gives the protein CASSEIGTDTEAFF. Looking up the rest from reference TRBV2 and TRBJ1-1 gives the full variable domain: EPEVTQTPSHQVTQMGQEVILRCVPISNHLYFYWYRQILGQKVEFLVSFYNNEISEKSEIFDDQFSVERPDGSNFTLKIRSTKLEDSAMYFCASSEIGTDTEAFFGQGTRLTVV.

The chain employs TRBV2 and TRBJ1-1, with 9 nucleotides matching TRBD1. The J segment lost 2 bases and the V segment lost 7 bases, leaving 5 bases of the junction unmatched. The germline V gene has CDR1 SNHLY and CDR2 FYNNEI. The CDR3 spans 14 residues. The CDR3 loop is CASKRDRANTEAFF. The CDR3, as DNA: TGTGCCAGCAAAAGGGACAGGGCTAACACTGAAGCTTTCTTT.

The chain uses TRBV6-2 or TRBV6-3 and TRBJ2-7, with 10 bases aligning to TRBD1. CDR3 length: 13 residues. The J segment lost 4 bases and the V segment lost 6 bases, leaving 3 bases of the junction unmatched. Germline assignment: CDR1 MNHEY and CDR2 SVGEGT. The CDR3 is CASSWTGGYEQYF. CDR3 DNA: TGTGCCAGCAGCTGGACAGGGGGGTACGAGCAGTACTTC.

The V call is TRBV27, the J call TRBJ2-2; TRBD2 might be the D (6 bases). The germline V and J ends were trimmed by 4 bases and 4 bases, with 19 bases remaining between them. This CDR3 contains 17 residues. Germline-derived CDR1 and CDR2 are MNHEY and SMNVEV (reference sequence). The CDR3 DNA follows: TGTGCCAGCAGTTCTCCGGGACTCGGATTATTCACCGGGGAGCTGTTTTTT. Residues: CASSSPGLGLFTGELFF.

Remarks on this clone: Other nucleotide sequences in the sample specify the same CDR3. V usage is TRBV5-1 and J usage is TRBJ1-2, with no clear D. The CDR3 totals 15 residues. With 0 bases removed from V and 4 bases from J, the gap between germline ends came to 13 bases. CDR1 and CDR2 (germline): SGHRS, YFSETQ. CDR3 DNA sequence: TGCGCCAGCAGCTTGGCCGGAGGACCGGCCTATGGCTACACCTTC. Protein: CASSLAGGPAYGYTF.

This clone was seen at least ten times. This chain joins TRBV9 and TRBJ1-4, with 10 nucleotides matching TRBD1. V dropped 4 bases and J dropped 1; count of bases not matched to a gene: 4. The length of the CDR3 is 16 residues. Per the germline V gene, CDR1 is SGDLS and CDR2 is YYNGEE. The CDR3 protein is CASSTGQGVTNEKLFF. Written as DNA, the CDR3 is TGTGCCAGCAGCACCGGACAGGGGGTAACTAATGAAAAACTGTTTTTT.

The V and J genes are TRBV7-9 and TRBJ2-5, with 7 bases matching TRBD1. The junction had 12 bases not matched to a gene; V was cut back by 0 bases and J by 5 bases. This CDR3 has 17 amino acids. Germline lookup yields CDR1 SEHNR and CDR2 FQNEAQ (reference sequence). The CDR3 sequence: CASSLASQGEFIETQYF. The CDR3 coding sequence is TGTGCCAGCAGCTTAGCATCCCAGGGGGAATTTATCGAGACCCAGTACTTC. Full variable domain (missing parts from reference TRBV7-9 and TRBJ2-5): DTGVSQNPRHKITKRGQNVTFRCDPISEHNRLYWYRQTLGQGPEFLTYFQNEAQLEKSRLLSDRFSAERPKGSFSTLEIQRTEQGDSAMYLCASSLASQGEFIETQYFGPGTRLLVL.

The V call is TRBV28, the J call TRBJ1-1; possible D gene TRBD1, 5 bases. V was clipped by 5 bases and J by 5 bases, with 15 bases between them. The CDR3 loop spans 14 amino acids. Per the germline V gene, CDR1 is MDHEN and CDR2 is SYDVKM. CDR3 loop: CASSPGGGGTEAFF. As DNA, the CDR3 is TGTGCCAGCAGTCCTGGGGGAGGAGGGACTGAAGCTTTCTTT. Looking up the rest from reference TRBV28 and TRBJ1-1 gives the full variable domain: DVKVTQSSRYLVKRTGEKVFLECVQDMDHENMFWYRQDPGLGLRLIYFSYDVKMKEKGDIPEGYSVSREKKERFSLILESASTNQTSMYLCASSPGGGGTEAFFGQGTRLTVV.

In its sample, this clone was seen once. V usage is TRBV9 and J usage is TRBJ1-6; D unresolved. The CDR3 length is 13 residues. The V end lost 0 bases, the J end lost 9 bases, and 7 bases lay between the germline ends. The germline gives CDR1 SGDLS, CDR2 YYNGEE. CDR3 sequence reads: CASSVEIGSPLHF. The CDR3 DNA sequence: TGTGCCAGCAGCGTAGAAATTGGTTCACCCCTCCACTTT.

The chain joins TRBV19 to TRBJ2-6; TRBD2 might be the D (5 bases). The CDR3 has 19 amino acids. Germline assignment: CDR1 LNHDA and CDR2 SQIVND (reference sequence). Trimming left V 0 bases short and J 0 bases short, with 15 bases between. The DNA for the CDR3 is TGTGCCAGTAGTATAGATAGAGGGAGTCCGTACTCTGGGGCCAACGTCCTGACTTTC. It translates to CASSIDRGSPYSGANVLTF. Combining the CDR3 with reference TRBV19 and TRBJ2-6 gives the whole variable domain DGGITQSPKYLFRKEGQNVTLSCEQNLNHDAMYWYRQDPGQGLRLIYYSQIVNDFQKGDIAEGYSVSREKKESFPLTVTSAQKNPTAFYLCASSIDRGSPYSGANVLTFGAGSRLTVL.

V usage is TRBV6-2 or TRBV6-3 and J usage is TRBJ2-3; D is unclear. This CDR3 has 15 amino acids. In germline, CDR1 is MNHEY, CDR2 SVGEGT. Between the trimmed V and J ends, which lost 0 bases and 2 bases, there was a span of 9 bases. The CDR3 bases are TGTGCCAGCAGTTACTCTAGACTCCTCACAGATACGCAGTATTTT. Its translation is CASSYSRLLTDTQYF.

This clone has just one count. The chain uses TRBV7-9 and TRBJ2-2; 11 bases map to TRBD1. The CDR3 has 16 residues. J gave up 4 bases and V 7 bases, and 8 bases lay outside the gene matches. Germline loops: CDR1 SEHNR, CDR2 FQNEAQ (reference sequence). CDR3 residues: CASTNPGTGGTGELFF. For the CDR3, the DNA is TGTGCCAGCACCAACCCCGGGACAGGGGGCACCGGGGAGCTGTTTTTT.

This clone was observed a single time. V usage is TRBV6-2 or TRBV6-3 and J usage is TRBJ1-1, with D unclear. This CDR3 comprises 14 residues. The V end lost 0 bases, the J end lost 7 bases, and 12 bases lay between the germline ends. Germline V gene data show CDR1 as MNHEY and CDR2 as SVGEGT. The CDR3 DNA follows: TGTGCCAGCAGTTACTCGGACGCCCGAAGTGAAGCTTTCTTT. Its protein is CASSYSDARSEAFF.

This rearrangement joins TRBV9 to TRBJ1-2, with 7 nucleotides matching TRBD1. This CDR3 spans 14 amino acids. CDR1 is SGDLS, CDR2 YYNGEE, per germline. The V gene end was trimmed by 0 bases and the J gene end by 7 bases; junction bases not matched to a gene: 6. CDR3 loop: CASSVGAGGFGYTF. As DNA, the CDR3 is TGTGCCAGCAGCGTAGGGGCAGGGGGATTTGGCTACACCTTC.

This rearrangement joins TRBV7-2 to TRBJ2-3; D call uncertain. V was clipped by 5 bases and J by 4 bases, with 10 bases between them. CDR1 is SGHTA, CDR2 FQGNSA, per germline. The CDR3 is made up of 13 amino acids. The CDR3 DNA reads TGTGCCAGCAGCCCCCGTCAGGCAGATACGCAGTATTTT. This gives the protein CASSPRQADTQYF.

CDR3 region: CASSYGAVNSPLHF. The CDR3 DNA follows: TGTGCCAGCAGTTATGGAGCAGTTAATTCACCCCTCCACTTT. The chain recombines TRBV6-5 with TRBJ1-6; D is uncertain. CDR3 length: 14 amino acids. Germline V gene sequence: CDR1 MNHEY, CDR2 SVGAGI. The V gene lost 3 bases and the J gene lost 6 bases, with 9 bases spanning the gap.

This clone appeared once. J is TRBJ2-7 and V is TRBV5-6; D is possibly TRBD1 (6 bases). There are 18 residues in the CDR3. Germline V lookup: CDR1 SGHDT, CDR2 YYEEEE. V was pared by 1 base and J by 6 bases, with 26 bases between. CDR3 amino acids: CASSLTGWQGFPWGEQYF. CDR3 nucleotide sequence: TGTGCCAGCAGCTTGACCGGTTGGCAGGGGTTCCCATGGGGCGAGCAGTACTTC.

The J gene is TRBJ2-1, the V gene TRBV18, with no clear D. CDR1 and CDR2 (germline): KGHSH, LQKENI. CDR3 length: 14 amino acids. The germline V and J ends were trimmed by 2 bases and 0 bases, with 5 bases remaining between them. The CDR3 DNA is TGTGCCAGCTCACCAATTCCCTCCTACAATGAGCAGTTCTTC. It yields the protein CASSPIPSYNEQFF.